The entry below gives a single TCR beta chain sequence along with its context. Its antigen is as yet unknown. The sample comes from a study of CXCR3-negative and CXCR3-positive naive CD8 T cells. For the study at large: The libraries yielded 130 million to 150 million TRB reads, about 1.5 +/- 0.3 million each.

General study findings and limits: Hydrophobicity was higher for TRB CDR3s found in CXCR3-positive naive cells than in CXCR3-negative naive cells. TRB CDR3 properties indicated TCR strength, while surface CD5 was similar across naive subsets. Unlike memory cells, which differed, naive CXCR3-negative and CXCR3-positive cells had similar TRBV-TRBJ usage.

The method, 5' RACE with UMI labels, was used to prepare the TRB cDNA libraries. TCRdb re-called the 5' RACE reads and catalogs CDR3 proteins one per entry, DNA excluded. The repertoire table contains about 89,000 distinct CDR3 sequences. The CDR3 consists of 15 residues. CD45RO-CCR7+CD27+CD95- marked naive CD8+ T cells. The chain has TRBV12-3 or TRBV12-4 and TRBJ1-5. The origin of this receptor is a human donor in good health. Some clones in this sample may be carry-over from other donors' samples. Input material: naive CXCR3+ CD8+ T cells from blood. The subset here: CD45RO-CCR7+CD27+CD95- naive CD8+ T cells expressing CXCR3 (TNR3+). The CDR3 spells CASSLSGYSNQPQHF.